This passage covers 32 T cell receptor beta chains from one sample sequenced in a study of glioma-infiltrating T cells after dendritic cell vaccination. The time point was: after dendritic cell vaccination, including at tumor progression/relapse. The table came from immunoSEQ multiplex PCR; TCRdb's copy has only in-frame clones and leaves some out. The sample shows 99,000 or so clones, 90% of them seen only once. The sample consisted of blood, taken after dendritic cell vaccination. The source is a human donor with glioblastoma.

As for this clone: The sample holds other DNA sequences that translate to the same CDR3. The chain is built from TRBV11-2 and TRBJ1-6; D is possibly TRBD1 (6 bases). This CDR3 region has 14 residues. Trimming pared 3 bases from V and 7 bases from J, leaving 10 bases between. Germline lookup yields CDR1 SGHAT and CDR2 FQNNGV. CDR3 region: CASSFRGRNSPLHF. The CDR3 DNA is TGTGCCAGCAGCTTCAGGGGTCGGAATTCACCCCTCCACTTT.

The chain uses TRBV19 and TRBJ1-5; 11 bases agree with TRBD1. The CDR3 extends over 13 amino acids. CDR1 is LNHDA, CDR2 SQIVND, per germline (reference sequence). The V and J ends lost 6 bases and 7 bases, in that order; junction bases with no gene match: 2. The CDR3 DNA reads TGTGCCAGTAGAAGGACAGGGGGCCAGCCCCAGCATTTT. This codes for CASRRTGGQPQHF.

The rearrangement uses TRBV6-5 and TRBJ1-6; no clear D gene. V was shortened by 4 bases and J by 3 bases, with 13 bases between the two germline ends. The CDR3 extends over 16 amino acids. Germline CDR1 reads MNHEY; CDR2 reads SVGAGI. In DNA, the CDR3 is TGTGCCAGCAGTTTCTCTGGCCCGTTCTATAATTCACCCCTCCACTTT. This codes for CASSFSGPFYNSPLHF.

This chain connects TRBV23-1 to TRBJ2-7; 7 bases match TRBD2. TRBV23-1 is flagged as an ORF with uncertain function. The trim removed 0 bases at V and 0 bases at J, leaving 8 bases unmatched. This CDR3 has 17 amino acids. For the CDR3, the DNA is TGCGCCAGCAGTCAATCGCCTACGGGGGGAAGCTCCTACGAGCAGTACTTC. Amino acid sequence: CASSQSPTGGSSYEQYF.

The chain employs TRBV5-1 and TRBJ2-5, with a possible D match to TRBD1 (5 bases). CDR1 and CDR2 (germline): SGHRS, YFSETQ. There are 14 residues in the CDR3. Trimming cost V 4 bases and J 1 base, with 11 bases left between them. DNA of the CDR3: TGCGCCAGCAGCCCGAGGACAAGCCAAGAGACCCAGTACTTC. Amino acid sequence: CASSPRTSQETQYF.

This clone was detected only a few times. The chain carries TRBV5-4 and TRBJ2-2; the match to TRBD1 covers 9 bases. The V segment lost 5 bases and the J segment 4 bases; nucleotides outside the gene matches: 3. CDR3 length: 14 residues. CDR1 SGHNT and CDR2 YYREEE come from the germline V gene (reference sequence). The CDR3 sequence is CASRRDRATGELFF. The CDR3 DNA reads TGTGCCAGCAGAAGGGACAGGGCCACCGGGGAGCTGTTTTTT.

J is TRBJ1-1 and V is TRBV7-9; D is possibly TRBD1 (5 bases). The germline gives CDR1 SEHNR, CDR2 FQNEAQ (reference sequence). CDR3 length equals 14 residues. V was shortened by 5 bases and J by 0 bases, with 10 bases between the two germline ends. The CDR3 sequence: CASSPGPLNTEAFF. The DNA of the CDR3 is TGTGCCAGCAGCCCAGGGCCGTTGAACACTGAAGCTTTCTTT. Full variable domain (remainder filled in from reference TRBV7-9 and TRBJ1-1): DTGVSQNPRHKITKRGQNVTFRCDPISEHNRLYWYRQTLGQGPEFLTYFQNEAQLEKSRLLSDRFSAERPKGSFSTLEIQRTEQGDSAMYLCASSPGPLNTEAFFGQGTRLTVV.

The V and J genes are TRBV5-1 and TRBJ2-2, with TRBD2 matching over 10 bases. Per the germline V gene, CDR1 is SGHRS and CDR2 is YFSETQ. This CDR3 is 17 amino acids long. V shed 1 base, J shed 0 bases, and the junction held 3 bases outside the gene matches. CDR3 in DNA: TGCGCCAGCAGCTTGCCAACTAGCGGGGCGAACACCGGGGAGCTGTTTTTT. Protein sequence: CASSLPTSGANTGELFF.

This clone was detected once. The genes are TRBV5-4 and TRBJ2-1; D is possibly TRBD1 (6 bases). Per the germline V gene, CDR1 is SGHNT and CDR2 is YYREEE (reference sequence). The CDR3 is 17 amino acids. V shed 4 bases and J shed 2 bases, with 19 bases lying between them. CDR3 protein: CASSDGNPRQAYNEQFF. In DNA form, the CDR3 reads TGTGCCAGCAGCGATGGTAACCCACGACAGGCCTACAATGAGCAGTTCTTC.

The chain combines TRBV27 with TRBJ2-3; 8 bases match TRBD2. The germline CDR1 and CDR2 sequences are MNHEY and SMNVEV (reference sequence). The ends lost 4 bases at V and 5 bases at J; junction bases unmatched: 11. CDR3 size: 16 residues. CDR3 bases: TGTGCCAGCAGTTCCCGGGGAGCGGGAGCGAAAGATACGCAGTATTTT. It is translated as CASSSRGAGAKDTQYF.

The rearrangement joins TRBV19 to TRBJ1-5, with a tentative D call TRBD1 (6 bases). Germline V gene lookup returns CDR1 LNHDA and CDR2 SQIVND (reference sequence). This CDR3 contains 16 residues. The ends were cut back, 5 bases at V and 4 bases at J, with 18 bases in the middle. The CDR3 nucleotides are TGTGCCAGTAGTTCGCCCAACAGGGCCGGTAATCAGCCCCAGCATTTT. Translating gives CASSSPNRAGNQPQHF. Together with reference TRBV19 and TRBJ1-5, the CDR3 gives the full variable domain: DGGITQSPKYLFRKEGQNVTLSCEQNLNHDAMYWYRQDPGQGLRLIYYSQIVNDFQKGDIAEGYSVSREKKESFPLTVTSAQKNPTAFYLCASSSPNRAGNQPQHFGDGTRLSIL.

The chain recombines TRBV10-3 with TRBJ2-1; 9 bases align to TRBD2. CDR1 ENHRY and CDR2 SYGVKD come from the germline V gene. CDR3 size: 15 residues. Losses at the gene ends were 3 bases for V and 5 bases for J; bases not matched to a gene: 5. Here the CDR3 DNA reads TGTGCCATCAGTGACCGAGCGGGGGGTAACAATGAGCAGTTCTTC. As protein: CAISDRAGGNNEQFF.

The chain couples TRBV19 to TRBJ1-4, with a tentative D call TRBD1 (6 bases). The CDR3 runs to 15 residues. Germline V CDR1 and CDR2: LNHDA, SQIVND (reference sequence). Trimming shortened V by 10 bases and J by 7 bases, and 22 bases separated the two germline ends. CDR3 nucleotides: TGTGCCACCATGAAACAGCTGGGGGCGGGTGAAAAACTGTTTTTT. The encoded protein is CATMKQLGAGEKLFF.

V usage is TRBV15 and J usage is TRBJ1-4; the match to TRBD1 covers 9 bases. Germline lookup yields CDR1 LNHNV and CDR2 YYDKDF (reference sequence). The ends lost 3 bases at V and 8 bases at J; junction bases unmatched: 7. This CDR3 spans 15 amino acids. The CDR3 bases are TGTGCCACCAGCAGGGATCTAGGGACAGGGGAAAAACTGTTTTTT. Its translation is CATSRDLGTGEKLFF. The complete variable domain, with remaining parts taken from reference TRBV15 and TRBJ1-4, reads DAMVIQNPRYQVTQFGKPVTLSCSQTLNHNVMYWYQQKSSQAPKLLFHYYDKDFNNEADTPDNFQSRRPNTSFCFLDIRSPGLGDTAMYLCATSRDLGTGEKLFFGSGTQLSVL.

This clone was counted once. The chain uses TRBV5-1 and TRBJ1-1, with D tentatively TRBD1 (5 bases). Germline assignment: CDR1 SGHRS and CDR2 YFSETQ. Trimming removed 0 bases from V and 10 bases from J, with 19 bases in between. The CDR3 is 15 residues long. The CDR3 reads CASSLASQAGSGAFF. CDR3 bases: TGCGCCAGCAGCTTGGCGTCACAGGCTGGGTCCGGAGCTTTCTTT.

This rearrangement joins TRBV7-9 to TRBJ1-3, with D possibly being TRBD1 (5 bases). The V gene lost 2 bases and the J gene lost 2 bases, with 22 bases spanning the gap. This CDR3 spans 19 amino acids. Germline assignment: CDR1 SEHNR and CDR2 FQNEAQ (reference sequence). Here the CDR3 reads CASSLPYRFGGKAGNTIYF. CDR3 coding DNA: TGTGCCAGCAGCTTACCCTACCGGTTCGGGGGGAAGGCTGGAAACACCATATATTTT.

The rearrangement uses TRBV7-3 and TRBJ1-1; 10 bases are shared with TRBD1. The CDR3 consists of 16 residues. CDR1 SGHTA and CDR2 FQGTGA come from the germline V gene. J gave up 3 bases and V 5 bases, and 9 bases lay outside the gene matches. The CDR3 nucleotides are TGTGCCAGCAGCCCTCGGGACAGGGGACGGGACACTGAAGCTTTCTTT. Protein sequence: CASSPRDRGRDTEAFF.

The CDR3 bases are TGCGCCAGCAGCTTGGGGGAGACGGGTTACGAGCAGTACTTC. It encodes CASSLGETGYEQYF. The rearrangement uses TRBV5-1 and TRBJ2-7; the D gene is possibly TRBD2 (5 bases). CDR3 length: 14 residues. Germline loops: CDR1 SGHRS, CDR2 YFSETQ. V lost 0 bases, J lost 4 bases, and 11 bases lay in between.

J is TRBJ1-1 and V is TRBV4-1, with unresolved D. Germline V gene data show CDR1 as MGHRA and CDR2 as YSYEKL. V was trimmed by 1 base and J by 6 bases, leaving 18 bases between them. The CDR3 loop spans 16 amino acids. This CDR3 reads CASSQGGRTLSPEAFF. The CDR3 DNA reads as TGCGCCAGCAGCCAAGGAGGTAGAACACTGAGCCCTGAAGCTTTCTTT.

The chain recombines TRBV6-6 with TRBJ2-5, with D possibly matching TRBD2 (5 bases). Deletions cut 4 bases from V and 4 bases from J, with 10 bases between. The CDR3 has 13 amino acids. Per germline, CDR1 MNHNY and CDR2 SVGAGI (reference sequence). CDR3 in DNA: TGTGCCAGCAGTTCTCGCGGAGGAGAGACCCAGTACTTC. As protein: CASSSRGGETQYF.

This chain uses TRBV9 with TRBJ1-6, with D possibly TRBD1 on 5 matching bases. Trimming pared 3 bases from V and 7 bases from J, leaving 14 bases between. This CDR3 is built from 15 residues. Germline V gene data show CDR1 as SGDLS and CDR2 as YYNGEE. CDR3 nucleotide sequence: TGTGCCAGCAGCGCCGACAGTGTGCAAAATTCACCCCTCCACTTT. Residues: CASSADSVQNSPLHF.

This rearrangement joins TRBV9 to TRBJ2-3; 12 nucleotides align to TRBD2. The CDR3 has 16 residues. Per the germline V gene, CDR1 is SGDLS and CDR2 is YYNGEE. V lost 4 bases and J lost 2; bases outside the gene matches: 5. The CDR3 DNA reads TGTGCCAGCAGCACCCGGACTAGCGGGACCACAGATACGCAGTATTTT. Protein: CASSTRTSGTTDTQYF.

This clone was observed a single time. V is TRBV6-5 and J is TRBJ1-6, with a tentative D call TRBD1 (6 bases). CDR1 and CDR2 (germline): MNHEY, SVGAGI. CDR3 length: 13 residues. The CDR3 here is CGTGGRDGSPLHF. CDR3 nucleotides: TGTGGGACGGGGGGCCGGGATGGTTCACCCCTCCACTTT.

A single count supports this clone. The V call is TRBV27, the J call TRBJ2-3; 9 bases agree with TRBD1. The germline V gene has CDR1 MNHEY and CDR2 SMNVEV (reference sequence). With V trimmed by 5 bases and J by 5 bases, 11 bases remained unmatched. The CDR3 extends over 16 amino acids. The CDR3 nucleotides read TGTGCCAGCAGTGCACAGGGGGCACAAACTATAGATACGCAGTATTTT. As protein: CASSAQGAQTIDTQYF.

This sequence joins TRBV27 and TRBJ1-2; 7 bases align to TRBD1. Trimming took 3 bases from V and 4 from J; bases not matched to a gene: 2. The germline gives CDR1 MNHEY, CDR2 SMNVEV (reference sequence). The length of the CDR3 is 13 residues. The CDR3 is CASSFRQGYGYTF. The CDR3 DNA reads TGTGCCAGCAGTTTTCGACAGGGCTATGGCTACACCTTC.

V usage is TRBV7-9 and J usage is TRBJ1-2; D is unclear. CDR1 SEHNR and CDR2 FQNEAQ come from the germline V gene (reference sequence). This CDR3 comprises 12 residues. Trimming stripped 0 bases from V and 6 bases from J, with 5 bases between. CDR3: CASSLAEDGYTF. The CDR3 DNA is TGTGCCAGCAGCTTAGCGGAGGATGGCTACACCTTC. The complete variable domain, with remaining parts taken from reference TRBV7-9 and TRBJ1-2, reads DTGVSQNPRHKITKRGQNVTFRCDPISEHNRLYWYRQTLGQGPEFLTYFQNEAQLEKSRLLSDRFSAERPKGSFSTLEIQRTEQGDSAMYLCASSLAEDGYTFGSGTRLTVV.

The chain links TRBV30 to TRBJ1-5; no clear D. The ends were cut back, 0 bases at V and 4 bases at J, with 7 bases in the middle. Germline V gene data show CDR1 as GTSNPN and CDR2 as SVGIG (reference sequence). The CDR3 extends over 13 amino acids. The CDR3 loop reads CAWSVLENQPQHF. CDR3 nucleotides: TGTGCCTGGAGTGTACTCGAGAATCAGCCCCAGCATTTT.

This chain joins TRBV19 and TRBJ2-3, with 7 bases lining up with TRBD2. Trimming cost V 0 bases and J 5 bases; bases outside gene matches: 8. The CDR3 loop spans 16 amino acids. CDR1 and CDR2 (germline): LNHDA, SQIVND (reference sequence). The CDR3 spells CASSIDHTLAGDTQYF. The CDR3 nucleotides read TGTGCCAGTAGTATAGATCATACGTTAGCGGGAGATACGCAGTATTTT.

The genes are TRBV19 and TRBJ2-2; TRBD1 might be the D (5 bases). The CDR3 sequence is 15 residues long. With 4 bases removed from V and 4 bases from J, the gap between germline ends came to 13 bases. Germline CDR1 and CDR2: LNHDA and SQIVND (reference sequence). The CDR3 protein is CASSRRPGSTGELFF. The CDR3 DNA reads as TGTGCCAGTAGTAGGCGTCCAGGGTCCACCGGGGAGCTGTTTTTT. The full variable domain, its missing parts supplied by reference TRBV19 and TRBJ2-2, is DGGITQSPKYLFRKEGQNVTLSCEQNLNHDAMYWYRQDPGQGLRLIYYSQIVNDFQKGDIAEGYSVSREKKESFPLTVTSAQKNPTAFYLCASSRRPGSTGELFFGEGSRLTVL.

This clone was observed a single time. The chain recombines TRBV6-1 with TRBJ1-1, with D maybe TRBD1 (6 bases). This CDR3 has 13 residues. V was shortened by 3 bases and J by 10 bases, with 15 bases between the two germline ends. CDR1 and CDR2 from the germline V gene are MNHNS and SASEGT. CDR3: CASSEGRGGRAFF. Here the CDR3 DNA reads TGTGCCAGCAGTGAGGGCAGGGGCGGTCGAGCTTTCTTT.

The chain combines TRBV30 with TRBJ1-5; weak D call: TRBD1 (6 bases). The CDR3 has 14 residues. V lost 7 bases to trimming and J lost 0 bases, with 13 bases between them. Germline V gives CDR1 GTSNPN, CDR2 SVGIG (reference sequence). CDR3: CAFTTGLSNQPQHF. The CDR3 bases are TGTGCCTTTACGACAGGCCTTAGCAATCAGCCCCAGCATTTT.

The chain employs TRBV28 and TRBJ1-4; D uncertain. Germline V lookup: CDR1 MDHEN, CDR2 SYDVKM. The germline V and J ends were trimmed by 5 bases and 13 bases, with 11 bases remaining between them. CDR3 length: 11 residues. CDR3 loop: CASSTLAGLFF. The CDR3 DNA is TGTGCCAGCAGTACCTTGGCGGGACTGTTTTTT.